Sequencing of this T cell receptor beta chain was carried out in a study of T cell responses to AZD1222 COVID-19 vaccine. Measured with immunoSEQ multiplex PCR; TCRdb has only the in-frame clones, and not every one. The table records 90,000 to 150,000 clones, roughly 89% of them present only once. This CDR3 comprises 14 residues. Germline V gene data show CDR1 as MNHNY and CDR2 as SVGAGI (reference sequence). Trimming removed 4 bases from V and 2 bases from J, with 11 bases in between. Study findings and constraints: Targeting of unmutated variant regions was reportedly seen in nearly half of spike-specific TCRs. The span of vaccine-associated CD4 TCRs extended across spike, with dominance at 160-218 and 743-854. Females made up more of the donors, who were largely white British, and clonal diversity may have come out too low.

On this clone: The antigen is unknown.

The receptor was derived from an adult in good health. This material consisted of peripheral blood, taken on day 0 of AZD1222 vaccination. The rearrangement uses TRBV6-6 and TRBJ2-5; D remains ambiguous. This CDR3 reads CASSSLGQQETQYF. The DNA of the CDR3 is TGTGCCAGCAGTTCCCTCGGGCAGCAAGAGACCCAGTACTTC.